These 5 T cell receptor beta chains originate from one sample sequenced in a study of T cell responses to AZD1222 COVID-19 vaccine. Using immunoSEQ multiplex PCR, the repertoire was profiled, and TCRdb retains in-frame clones only, with some absent. The sample shows roughly 80,000 clones, around 90% of them seen only once. The input for sequencing was peripheral blood, taken on day 0 of MenACWY control vaccination. The source of these receptors is an adult in good health.

The V gene is TRBV24-1, the J gene TRBJ2-2; TRBD2 matches at 10 bases. This CDR3 contains 19 residues. Germline CDR1 is KGHDR and CDR2 is SFDVKD. J lost 2 bases, V lost 4 bases, and 12 bases had no gene match. Written as DNA, the CDR3 is TGTGCCACCAGTGACCCCAAGGAGCGGGGGGGCCCCAACACCGGGGAGCTGTTTTTT. As protein: CATSDPKERGGPNTGELFF.

This clone was detected only once. The chain has TRBV12-3 or TRBV12-4 and TRBJ1-2; D may be TRBD1 (6 bases). V gave up 3 bases and J gave up 4 bases, with 9 bases separating them. This CDR3 has 13 amino acids. Here the CDR3 DNA reads TGTGCCAGCAGTTTTCCGGGGGCCTATGGCTACACCTTC. Translating gives CASSFPGAYGYTF.

The chain is built from TRBV23-1 and TRBJ2-6, with D perhaps TRBD1 (6 bases). TRBV23-1 is identified as an open reading frame with a role that is uncertain. V gave up 1 base and J gave up 0 bases, with 10 bases separating them. The CDR3 extends over 17 amino acids. The CDR3 protein is CASSQWNRDSGANVLTF. CDR3 DNA sequence: TGCGCCAGCAGTCAATGGAACAGGGACTCTGGGGCCAACGTCCTGACTTTC.

The chain joins TRBV4-2 to TRBJ1-3, with D tentatively TRBD1 (6 bases). This CDR3 has 15 residues. Germline V CDR1 and CDR2: LGHNA, YNFKEQ. The V end lost 2 bases, the J end lost 4 bases, and 12 bases lay between the germline ends. CDR3 sequence: CASSQYRASGNTIYF. The DNA for the CDR3 is TGTGCCAGCAGCCAATACAGGGCATCCGGAAACACCATATATTTT.

The gene calls are TRBV30 and TRBJ1-3; no firm D call. Looked up from germline, CDR1 is GTSNPN and CDR2 is SVGIG (reference sequence). V lost 3 bases to trimming and J lost 0 bases, with 12 bases between them. The CDR3 runs to 15 residues. The CDR3: CAWSLNQISGNTIYF. The DNA for the CDR3 is TGTGCCTGGAGCCTCAACCAAATCTCTGGAAACACCATATATTTT.